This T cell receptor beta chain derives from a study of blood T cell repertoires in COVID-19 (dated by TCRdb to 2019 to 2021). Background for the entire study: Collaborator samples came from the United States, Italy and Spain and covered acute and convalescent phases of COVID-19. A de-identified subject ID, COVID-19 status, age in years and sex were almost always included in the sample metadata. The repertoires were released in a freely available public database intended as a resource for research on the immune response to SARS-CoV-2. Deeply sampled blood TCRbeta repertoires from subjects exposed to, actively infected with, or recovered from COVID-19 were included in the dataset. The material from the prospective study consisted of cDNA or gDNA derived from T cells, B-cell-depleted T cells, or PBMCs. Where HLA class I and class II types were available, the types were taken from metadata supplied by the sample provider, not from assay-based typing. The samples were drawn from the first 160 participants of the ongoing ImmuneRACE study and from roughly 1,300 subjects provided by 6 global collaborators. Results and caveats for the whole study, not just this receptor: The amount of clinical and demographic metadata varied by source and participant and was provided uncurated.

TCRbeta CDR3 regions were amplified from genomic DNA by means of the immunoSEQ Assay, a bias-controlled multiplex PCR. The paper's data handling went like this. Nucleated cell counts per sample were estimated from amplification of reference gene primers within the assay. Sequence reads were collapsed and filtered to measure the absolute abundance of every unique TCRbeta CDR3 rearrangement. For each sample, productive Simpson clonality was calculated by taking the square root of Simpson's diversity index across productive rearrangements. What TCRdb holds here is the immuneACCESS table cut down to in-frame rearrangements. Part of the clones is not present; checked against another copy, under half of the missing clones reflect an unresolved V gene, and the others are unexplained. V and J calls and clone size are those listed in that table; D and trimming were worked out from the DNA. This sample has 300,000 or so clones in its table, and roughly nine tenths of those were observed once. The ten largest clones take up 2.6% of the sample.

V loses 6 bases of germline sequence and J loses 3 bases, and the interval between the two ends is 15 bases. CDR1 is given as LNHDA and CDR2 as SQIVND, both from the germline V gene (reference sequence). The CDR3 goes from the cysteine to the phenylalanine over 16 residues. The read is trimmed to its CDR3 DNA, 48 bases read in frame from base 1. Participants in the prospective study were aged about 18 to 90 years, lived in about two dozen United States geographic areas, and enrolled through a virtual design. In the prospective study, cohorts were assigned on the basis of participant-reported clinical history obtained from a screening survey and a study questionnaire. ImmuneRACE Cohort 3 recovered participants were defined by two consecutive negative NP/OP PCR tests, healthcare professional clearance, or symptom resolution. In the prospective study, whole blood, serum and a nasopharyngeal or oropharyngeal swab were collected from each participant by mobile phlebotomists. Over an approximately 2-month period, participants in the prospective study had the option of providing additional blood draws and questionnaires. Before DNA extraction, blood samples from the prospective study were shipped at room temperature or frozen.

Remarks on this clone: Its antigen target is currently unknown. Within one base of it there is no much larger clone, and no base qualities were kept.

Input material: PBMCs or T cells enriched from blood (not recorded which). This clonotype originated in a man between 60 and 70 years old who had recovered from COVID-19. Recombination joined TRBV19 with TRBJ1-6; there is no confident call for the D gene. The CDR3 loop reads CASSLQGGSYNSPLHF. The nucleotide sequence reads TGTGCCAGTAGCCTCCAAGGAGGAAGCTATAATTCACCCCTCCACTTT.